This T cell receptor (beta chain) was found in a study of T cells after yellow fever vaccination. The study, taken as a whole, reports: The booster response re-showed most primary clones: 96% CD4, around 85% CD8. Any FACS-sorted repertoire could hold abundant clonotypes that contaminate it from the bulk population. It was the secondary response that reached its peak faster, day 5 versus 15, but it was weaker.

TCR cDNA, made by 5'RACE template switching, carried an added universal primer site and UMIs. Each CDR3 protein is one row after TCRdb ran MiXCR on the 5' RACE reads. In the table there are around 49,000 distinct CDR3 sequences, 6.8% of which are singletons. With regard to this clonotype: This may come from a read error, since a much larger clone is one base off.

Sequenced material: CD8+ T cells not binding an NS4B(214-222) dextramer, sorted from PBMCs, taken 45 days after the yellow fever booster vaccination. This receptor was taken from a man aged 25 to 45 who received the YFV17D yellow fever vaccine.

CDR3 protein: CNVGQTPYEQYF. The DNA for the CDR3 is TGCAATGTGGGCCAAACCCCCTACGAGCAGTACTTC. The chain links TRBV20-1 to TRBJ2-7; no definite D call. CDR3 size: 12 residues. The germline V gene has CDR1 DFQATT and CDR2 SNEGSKA (reference sequence).